The rows below give T cell receptor beta chains drawn from one sample of a study of human T cells and chemical hapten exposure. TCRdb independently ran MiXCR on the RACE reads; one entry per CDR3 protein. The profile shows 300,000 to 450,000 distinct CDR3 sequences, approximately 5% of them singletons. Specimen: whole blood, collected in connection with sensitization to the hapten diphenylcyclopropenone (DPC). The receptors come from a woman aged 45-60 years with alopecia areata. Some clones in this sample may be carry-over from other donors' samples. Each CDR3 is given with its conserved first and last residue. The D gene is left open where the match is weak. Clone size is not always given. Where it is, it says once, few, many or a class for expanded clones.

>many|TRBD1|TRBJ1-3|TRBV7-2
CASSRDSSSGNTIYF
TGTGCCAGCAGTCGGGACAGTAGCTCTGGAAACACCATATATTTT
>.|TRBD1|TRBJ1-1|TRBV27
CASSLSPGQGRRNTEAFF
TGTGCCAGCAGTTTATCACCGGGACAGGGTAGAAGGAACACTGAAGCTTTCTTT
>many|.|TRBJ2-3|TRBV20-1
CSASEPSTDTQYF
TGCAGTGCTTCGGAACCCAGCACAGATACGCAGTATTTT
>many|.|TRBJ2-2|TRBV24-1
CATSDRGSGTGELFF
TGTGCCACCAGTGATCGGGGGTCTGGCACCGGGGAGCTGTTTTTT
>.|.|TRBJ2-7|TRBV30
CAWSGIGGWEQYF
TGTGCCTGGAGCGGAATCGGAGGGTGGGAGCAGTACTTC
>few|.|TRBJ2-1|TRBV27
CASGSSSYNEQFF
TGTGCCAGCGGGAGCAGCTCCTACAATGAGCAGTTCTTC
>many|.|TRBJ2-2|TRBV28
CASSFGEGELFF
TGTGCCAGCAGTTTTGGTGAGGGGGAGCTGTTTTTT
>many|.|TRBJ2-7|TRBV2
CASRSGRLQAF
TGTGCCAGCAGGAGTGGCCGTCTACAGGCCTTC
>few|TRBD2|TRBJ2-1|TRBV13
CASSVSGASYNEQFF
TGTGCCAGCAGCGTTAGCGGGGCCTCCTACAATGAGCAGTTCTTC
>many|TRBD1|TRBJ1-4|TRBV7-9
CASRIVRTGREGELFF
TGTGCCAGCAGGATCGTTCGGACAGGGAGGGAAGGAGAACTGTTTTTT
>many|.|TRBJ1-1|TRBV9
CASSVALGVSDTEAFF
TGTGCCAGCAGCGTAGCTCTAGGGGTGAGCGACACTGAAGCTTTCTTT
>few|TRBD2|TRBJ2-1|TRBV12-3/TRBV12-4
CASSFSGSWNEQFF
TGTGCCAGCAGTTTTAGCGGGAGTTGGAATGAGCAGTTCTTC
>.|.|TRBJ2-5|TRBV6-5
CASSYGGSEETQYF
TGTGCCAGCAGTTACGGGGGAAGTGAAGAGACCCAGTACTTC
>many|.|TRBJ2-7|TRBV30
CAWRKGFSGEQYF
TGTGCCTGGAGGAAGGGGTTCTCGGGTGAGCAGTACTTC
>many|.|TRBJ2-1|TRBV6-5
CASRSGTRQFF
TGTGCCAGCAGATCCGGGACCCGGCAGTTCTTC
>many|.|TRBJ2-1|TRBV11-2
CASSLGRGGEQFF
TGTGCCAGCAGCTTAGGAAGGGGTGGAGAGCAGTTCTTC
>many|.|TRBJ2-7|TRBV18
CASSPTRGQDEQYF
TGTGCCAGCTCTCCAACGCGGGGCCAGGACGAGCAGTACTTC
>many|.|TRBJ1-2|TRBV20-1
CSASPIVQGGGYTF
TGCAGTGCTAGCCCCATCGTTCAGGGAGGAGGCTACACCTTC